This TCR beta chain was captured by sequencing in a study of T cell responses to AZD1222 COVID-19 vaccine. General study points: Nearly half of spike-specific TCRs reportedly go after variant regions that carry no mutations. The donor cohort was predominantly white British with a female majority, and clonal diversity may have been underestimated. Just five or six AZD1222 recipients were seropositive at baseline.

A remark on this clone: The target antigen is unknown.

This table comes from immunoSEQ multiplex PCR, and its TCRdb copy is limited to in-frame clones, with some not included. The sample contains roughly 150,000 clones, around 90% of which appear only once. The receptor comes from an adult who received the AZD1222 COVID-19 vaccine. Sequenced material: peripheral blood, taken 28 days after the second AZD1222 dose.

The CDR3 loop is CASALLLSNQPQHF. The CDR3 DNA reads TGTGCCTCCGCTCTTTTGCTTAGCAATCAGCCCCAGCATTTT. The rearrangement uses TRBV19 and TRBJ1-5; D is ambiguous. Trimming cost V 11 bases and J 0 bases, with 14 bases left between them. The CDR3 is made up of 14 amino acids. Germline V gives CDR1 LNHDA, CDR2 SQIVND (reference sequence).